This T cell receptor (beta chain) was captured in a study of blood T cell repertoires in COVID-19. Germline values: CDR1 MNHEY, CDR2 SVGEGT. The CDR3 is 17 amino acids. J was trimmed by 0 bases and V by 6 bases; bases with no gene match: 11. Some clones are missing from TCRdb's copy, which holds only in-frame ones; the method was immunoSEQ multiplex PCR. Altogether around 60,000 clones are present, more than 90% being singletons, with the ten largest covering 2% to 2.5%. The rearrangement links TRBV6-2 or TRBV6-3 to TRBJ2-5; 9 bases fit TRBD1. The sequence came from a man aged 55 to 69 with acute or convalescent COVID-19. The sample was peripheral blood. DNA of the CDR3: TGTGCCAGCAGCCCCGTCAACAGGGGGCCCCACCAAGAGACCCAGTACTTC. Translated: CASSPVNRGPHQETQYF.